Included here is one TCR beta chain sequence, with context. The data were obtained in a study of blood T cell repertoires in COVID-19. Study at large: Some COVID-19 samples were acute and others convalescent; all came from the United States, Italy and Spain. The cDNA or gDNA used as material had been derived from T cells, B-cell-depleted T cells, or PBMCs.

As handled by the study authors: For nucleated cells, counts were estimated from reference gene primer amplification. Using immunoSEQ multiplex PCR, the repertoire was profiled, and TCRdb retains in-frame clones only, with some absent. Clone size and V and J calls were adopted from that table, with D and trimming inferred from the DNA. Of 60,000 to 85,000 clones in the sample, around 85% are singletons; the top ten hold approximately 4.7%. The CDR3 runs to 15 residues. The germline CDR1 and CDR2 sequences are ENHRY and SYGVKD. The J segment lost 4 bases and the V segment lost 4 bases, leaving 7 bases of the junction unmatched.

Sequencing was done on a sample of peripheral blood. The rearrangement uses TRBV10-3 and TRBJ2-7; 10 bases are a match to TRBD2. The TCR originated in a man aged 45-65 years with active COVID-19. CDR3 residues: CAISAELAGTYEQYF. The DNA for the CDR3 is TGTGCCATCAGTGCCGAACTAGCGGGGACTTACGAGCAGTACTTC.